These 25 T cell receptor beta chains were all obtained from the same sample, sequenced in a study of blood T cell repertoires in COVID-19. Assay: immunoSEQ multiplex PCR; the TCRdb copy retains only in-frame clones and omits some. The sample contains approximately 280,000 clones, around 86% of which appear only once. The specimen sequenced was PBMCs or T cells enriched from blood (not recorded which). All receptors come from a woman younger than 30 who had recovered from COVID-19.

V usage is TRBV9 and J usage is TRBJ2-7, with D tentatively TRBD2 (7 bases). V lost 4 bases to trimming and J lost 5 bases, with 19 bases between them. The CDR3 is 15 residues long. The germline V gene encodes CDR1 SGDLS and CDR2 YYNGEE. The CDR3 DNA sequence: TGTGCCAGCAGCTGGAGGGGGGAGGGCCGGGACGAGCAGTACTTC. The encoded protein is CASSWRGEGRDEQYF.

The V call is TRBV10-2, the J call TRBJ1-6; TRBD1 might be the D (6 bases). The CDR3 loop spans 14 amino acids. Trimming took 3 bases from V and 7 from J, leaving 10 bases between them. Germline lookup yields CDR1 WSHSY and CDR2 SAAADI. CDR3 coding DNA: TGCGCCAGCAGTGAATGGGGGCCCAATTCACCCCTCCACTTT. Residues: CASSEWGPNSPLHF.

The chain couples TRBV19 to TRBJ1-3; D is undetermined. V lost 3 bases and J lost 0, with 15 bases in between. Germline assignment: CDR1 LNHDA and CDR2 SQIVND (reference sequence). The CDR3 is made up of 17 amino acids. The CDR3, as DNA: TGTGCCAGTAGTATTCGGTTGCGGCGGAGCTCTGGAAACACCATATATTTT. As protein: CASSIRLRRSSGNTIYF. Variable domain in full (rest from reference TRBV19 and TRBJ1-3): DGGITQSPKYLFRKEGQNVTLSCEQNLNHDAMYWYRQDPGQGLRLIYYSQIVNDFQKGDIAEGYSVSREKKESFPLTVTSAQKNPTAFYLCASSIRLRRSSGNTIYFGEGSWLTVV.

This chain joins TRBV3-1 (or the pseudogene TRBV3-2) and TRBJ2-2; D is perhaps TRBD1 (6 bases). The CDR3 spans 12 residues. V lost 8 bases, J lost 6 bases, and 10 bases lay in between. Per the germline V gene, CDR1 is LGHDT and CDR2 is YNNKEL (reference sequence). The CDR3 here is CASRDTSGELFF. DNA for the CDR3: TGTGCCAGCCGGGACACCTCCGGGGAGCTGTTTTTT.

V usage is TRBV7-2 and J usage is TRBJ1-4; TRBD1 might be the D (6 bases). Germline-derived CDR1 and CDR2 are SGHTA and FQGNSA. The germline V and J ends were trimmed by 2 bases and 7 bases, with 17 bases remaining between them. This CDR3 contains 16 residues. CDR3 DNA sequence: TGTGCCAGCAGCTTATCGTCAGGGGCAGCTGGTGAAAAACTGTTTTTT. This codes for CASSLSSGAAGEKLFF.

The CDR3 sequence: CASSYGGGWEQYF. The DNA for the CDR3 is TGTGCCAGCAGTTATGGGGGAGGCTGGGAGCAGTACTTC. J is TRBJ2-7 and V is TRBV27; weak D call: TRBD2 (6 bases). The CDR3 is made up of 13 amino acids. Germline V gives CDR1 MNHEY, CDR2 SMNVEV (reference sequence). V lost 4 bases and J 7 bases, leaving 14 bases between the germline ends.

The chain links TRBV4-3 to TRBJ2-5, with a tentative D call TRBD2 (6 bases). Germline CDR1 is LGHNA and CDR2 is YSLEER. Trimming left V 0 bases short and J 7 bases short, with 15 bases between. This CDR3 comprises 15 residues. The DNA for the CDR3 is TGCGCCAGCAGCCAAGATTCGAGCGGGTTAAGGACCCAGTACTTC. Amino acid sequence: CASSQDSSGLRTQYF.

The CDR3: CSAGQDEQFF. CDR3 nucleotide sequence: TGCAGCGCAGGACAGGATGAGCAGTTCTTC. The chain combines TRBV20-1 with TRBJ2-1, with TRBD1 matching over 7 bases. The CDR3 sequence is 10 residues long. The V gene's germline CDR1 is DFQATT and CDR2 SNEGSKA (reference sequence).

The chain uses TRBV12-3 or TRBV12-4 and TRBJ2-7, with no clear D. The CDR3 contains 11 residues. V gave up 5 bases and J gave up 3 bases, with 5 bases separating them. CDR3 region: CASSRHYEQYF. CDR3 nucleotide sequence: TGTGCCAGCAGTCGACACTACGAGCAGTACTTC.

This clone occurred a few times. Here the CDR3 reads CASQGGLGNQPQHF. DNA of the CDR3: TGTGCCAGCCAAGGAGGGTTGGGCAATCAGCCCCAGCATTTT. The chain couples TRBV28 to TRBJ1-5; D not resolved. This CDR3 has 14 amino acids. CDR1 and CDR2 from the germline V gene are MDHEN and SYDVKM. V lost 8 bases and J lost 2, with 13 bases in between.

The rearrangement joins TRBV27 to TRBJ1-5; a weak D match, TRBD1 (6 bases). The CDR3 consists of 18 residues. Germline values: CDR1 MNHEY, CDR2 SMNVEV (reference sequence). V lost 0 bases to trimming and J lost 2 bases, with 17 bases between them. For the CDR3, the DNA is TGTGCCAGCAGTTTATCAGGGTTTCAGGGGCCGGGCAATCAGCCCCAGCATTTT. Amino acids: CASSLSGFQGPGNQPQHF.

The genes are TRBV29-1 and TRBJ2-2, with D uncertain. Germline V gene sequence: CDR1 SQVTM, CDR2 ANQGSEA. There are 14 residues in the CDR3. V gave up 4 bases and J gave up 0 bases, with 9 bases separating them. The CDR3 nucleotides are TGCAGCGTTGTCGGCGGTTCGAACACCGGGGAGCTGTTTTTT. This codes for CSVVGGSNTGELFF.

The chain joins TRBV9 to TRBJ1-2; 8 bases are a match to TRBD1. This CDR3 spans 15 amino acids. The germline V gene encodes CDR1 SGDLS and CDR2 YYNGEE. Trimming cost V 1 base and J 4 bases; bases outside gene matches: 6. The CDR3 protein is CASSVNQGASYGYTF. In DNA form, the CDR3 reads TGTGCCAGCAGCGTAAACCAGGGGGCAAGCTATGGCTACACCTTC. The full variable domain, in which reference TRBV9 and TRBJ1-2 provide the parts outside the CDR3, is DSGVTQTPKHLITATGQRVTLRCSPRSGDLSVYWYQQSLDQGLQFLIQYYNGEERAKGNILERFSAQQFPDLHSELNLSSLELGDSALYFCASSVNQGASYGYTFGSGTRLTVV.

The chain recombines TRBV7-9 with TRBJ2-5; 10 positions match TRBD2. The CDR3 has 17 amino acids. J was trimmed by 5 bases and V by 4 bases; bases with no gene match: 13. Germline lookup yields CDR1 SEHNR and CDR2 FQNEAQ (reference sequence). CDR3 loop: CASSSRTPSGSRETQYF. DNA for the CDR3: TGTGCCAGCAGCTCCCGGACCCCTAGCGGGAGTCGGGAGACCCAGTACTTC.

The chain is built from TRBV11-2 and TRBJ1-1; 8 bases agree with TRBD1. CDR3 size: 15 residues. V shed 6 bases, J shed 0 bases, and the junction held 6 bases outside the gene matches. Per the germline V gene, CDR1 is SGHAT and CDR2 is FQNNGV. The CDR3 sequence: CASRTGERMNTEAFF. The CDR3 DNA follows: TGTGCCAGCAGGACAGGGGAGAGGATGAACACTGAAGCTTTCTTT. The entire variable domain, with the rest obtained from reference TRBV11-2 and TRBJ1-1, is as follows: EAGVAQSPRYKIIEKRQSVAFWCNPISGHATLYWYQQILGQGPKLLIQFQNNGVVDDSQLPKDRFSAERLKGVDSTLKIQPAKLEDSAVYLCASRTGERMNTEAFFGQGTRLTVV.

Only a few counts were recorded for this clone. The V and J genes are TRBV19 and TRBJ1-2, with TRBD1 identical over 7 bases. Losses at the gene ends were 7 bases for V and 2 bases for J; bases not matched to a gene: 7. Looked up from germline, CDR1 is LNHDA and CDR2 is SQIVND (reference sequence). The CDR3 sequence is 14 residues long. This chain's CDR3 is CASTPTGSNYGYTF. The DNA for the CDR3 is TGTGCCAGTACCCCGACAGGGTCCAACTATGGCTACACCTTC.

The gene calls are TRBV7-3 and TRBJ2-7, with 10 nucleotides matching TRBD1. Germline-derived CDR1 and CDR2 are SGHTA and FQGTGA. V gave up 5 bases and J gave up 5 bases; unmatched junction bases: 6. There are 14 residues in the CDR3. For the CDR3, the DNA is TGTGCCAGCAGCGCGACAGGGGGCTTGGACGAGCAGTACTTC. Translated, it gives CASSATGGLDEQYF.

V gene TRBV11-3 combines with J gene TRBJ1-5, with a tentative D call TRBD1 (6 bases). The CDR3 runs 14 residues. The ends were cut back, 2 bases at V and 3 bases at J, with 8 bases in the middle. In germline, CDR1 is SGHNT, CDR2 YENEEA. The CDR3: CASSLSGVNQPQHF. The CDR3 bases are TGTGCCAGCAGCTTATCAGGGGTCAATCAGCCCCAGCATTTT.

V and J are TRBV18 and TRBJ1-3, with D possibly being TRBD1 (6 bases). From germline, CDR1 is KGHSH and CDR2 LQKENI. This CDR3 spans 14 amino acids. V shed 6 bases and J shed 1 base, with 10 bases lying between them. CDR3 nucleotide sequence: TGTGCCAGCTCTCCCGGACAGTCTGGAAACACCATATATTTT. Translation: CASSPGQSGNTIYF.

A remark on this clone: An end of the junction differs from the germline gene, which may be a read error. J is TRBJ1-2 and V is TRBV30, with D tentatively TRBD1 (5 bases). The V gene's germline CDR1 is GTSNPN and CDR2 SVGIG (reference sequence). The CDR3 has 13 amino acids. The CDR3 sequence is CAWSTLDSQPSPF. The CDR3 nucleotides are TGTGCCTGGAGTACCCTAGACAGTCAACCTAGTCCCTTC.

The chain links TRBV27 to TRBJ2-3, with 7 nucleotides matching TRBD1. Germline values: CDR1 MNHEY, CDR2 SMNVEV (reference sequence). CDR3 length: 17 residues. V dropped 6 bases and J dropped 1; count of bases not matched to a gene: 13. The DNA of the CDR3 is TGTGCCAGCAGACCCACTACAGGGGATACCGGCACAGATACGCAGTATTTT. Residues: CASRPTTGDTGTDTQYF.

The V and J genes are TRBV29-1 and TRBJ2-3, with TRBD2 matching 11 bases. CDR1 and CDR2 (germline): SQVTM, ANQGSEA. There are 14 residues in the CDR3. V shed 7 bases, J shed 5 bases, and the junction held 8 bases outside the gene matches. In DNA form, the CDR3 reads TGCAGCGGAAATAGCGGGGGGGTGGGAGATACGCAGTATTTT. It translates to CSGNSGGVGDTQYF.

The chain recombines TRBV7-2 with TRBJ2-1, with TRBD2 identical over 7 bases. Unmatched junction bases numbered 7, after V lost 5 bases and J lost 3 bases. The CDR3 is 15 amino acids. CDR1 and CDR2 (germline): SGHTA, FQGNSA. CDR3 region: CASSESGILYNEQFF. The DNA of the CDR3 is TGTGCCAGCAGCGAGAGCGGGATCCTCTACAATGAGCAGTTCTTC.

This sequence joins TRBV6-5 and TRBJ2-7, with 7 bases aligning to TRBD1. This CDR3 comprises 16 residues. The germline gives CDR1 MNHEY, CDR2 SVGAGI. The J segment lost 4 bases and the V segment lost 0 bases, leaving 9 bases of the junction unmatched. The CDR3 bases are TGTGCCAGCAGTTACTCATCGACAGGGAAGGCTTACGAGCAGTACTTC. Amino acid sequence: CASSYSSTGKAYEQYF.

The chain carries TRBV18 and TRBJ1-1; D may be TRBD1 (6 bases). CDR3 length: 13 amino acids. With 3 bases removed from V and 4 bases from J, the gap between germline ends came to 9 bases. Germline values: CDR1 KGHSH, CDR2 LQKENI. The chain's CDR3 is CASSPGQSTEAFF. CDR3 nucleotides: TGTGCCAGCTCACCTGGACAGTCCACTGAAGCTTTCTTT.